The 29 T cell receptor beta chains presented below share a single source sample, sequenced in a study of T cells after yellow fever vaccination. One entry per CDR3 protein results from TCRdb running MiXCR on the 5' RACE reads. This table holds under 55,000 distinct CDR3 sequences, approximately 7% found once. The specimen was CD8+ T cells not binding an NS4B(214-222) dextramer, sorted from PBMCs, collected roughly 45 days after the first yellow fever vaccination. All receptors derive from a man between 18 and 35 years old who received the YFV17D yellow fever vaccine.

This clonotype was seen repeatedly, ten times or more. The gene calls are TRBV25-1 and TRBJ2-3; D unresolved. The CDR3 runs to 12 residues. CDR1 is MGHDK and CDR2 is SYGVNS in the germline V gene. Trimming shortened V by 3 bases and J by 2 bases, and 3 bases separated the two germline ends. CDR3 loop: CASSDLTDTQYF. Here the CDR3 DNA reads TGTGCCAGCAGTGACCTCACAGATACGCAGTATTTT.

The V gene is TRBV12-3 or TRBV12-4, the J gene TRBJ2-7; possibly TRBD1 for D (5 bases). Trimming left V 1 base short and J 5 bases short, with 12 bases between. The CDR3 is made up of 14 amino acids. This chain's CDR3 is CASSLEGRLDEQYV. CDR3 coding DNA: TGTGCCAGCAGTTTAGAGGGGCGTTTGGACGAGCAGTACGTC.

This clonotype was seen repeatedly, ten times or more. CDR3 sequence reads: CASSIVTGPDTQYF. CDR3 nucleotides: TGTGCCAGTAGTATAGTCACAGGTCCAGATACGCAGTATTTT. This sequence joins TRBV19 and TRBJ2-3; D might be TRBD1 (5 bases). Germline V gene lookup returns CDR1 LNHDA and CDR2 SQIVND (reference sequence). Trimming took off 1 base at V and 4 bases at J, with 9 bases between the two ends. The CDR3 consists of 14 residues.

This clonotype was counted ten times or more. The gene calls are TRBV7-9 and TRBJ1-1, with a possible D match to TRBD1 (6 bases). The germline V gene encodes CDR1 SEHNR and CDR2 FQNEAQ (reference sequence). V lost 3 bases to trimming and J lost 2 bases, with 10 bases between them. The CDR3 loop spans 14 amino acids. CDR3: CASSLWGLNTEAFF. CDR3 nucleotide sequence: TGTGCCAGCAGCTTGTGGGGGCTCAACACTGAAGCTTTCTTT.

This clonotype has a count of ten or more. V and J are TRBV5-1 and TRBJ2-1; 10 bases align to TRBD1. J lost 9 bases, V lost 5 bases, and 17 bases had no gene match. The CDR3 has 17 amino acids. Germline loops: CDR1 SGHRS, CDR2 YFSETQ. The CDR3, as DNA: TGCGCCAGCAGTTCAGCAAAGGCCGAGACAGGGGGCTTTGAGCAGTTCTTC. It translates to CASSSAKAETGGFEQFF.

The gene calls are TRBV7-2 and TRBJ2-3; TRBD2 matches at 9 bases. The CDR3 loop spans 15 amino acids. Germline V gene lookup returns CDR1 SGHTA and CDR2 FQGNSA. Trimming removed 6 bases from V and 2 bases from J; junction bases left unmatched: 6. CDR3 in amino acids: CASSNSGGATDTQYF. CDR3 DNA: TGTGCCAGCAGTAATAGCGGGGGAGCCACAGATACGCAGTATTTT.

This clonotype was counted ten times or more. The V and J genes are TRBV4-1 and TRBJ1-4; D is ambiguous. Germline CDR1 and CDR2: MGHRA and YSYEKL. V was clipped by 3 bases and J by 6 bases, with 8 bases between them. This CDR3 contains 13 residues. The CDR3 protein is CASSQSSYEKLFF. In DNA form, the CDR3 reads TGCGCCAGCAGCCAGTCCAGTTATGAAAAACTGTTTTTT.

The chain has TRBV6-6 and TRBJ1-5, with D perhaps TRBD1 (5 bases). Germline values: CDR1 MNHNY, CDR2 SVGAGI (reference sequence). The V end was cut by 7 bases, the J end by 3 bases, with 10 bases between. This CDR3 contains 13 residues. CDR3 region: CASTGSHNQPQHF. DNA of the CDR3: TGTGCCAGCACAGGGAGCCACAATCAGCCCCAGCATTTT.

A few counts support this clonotype. J is TRBJ2-7 and V is TRBV5-6; D gene unclear. V was clipped by 3 bases and J by 0 bases, with 7 bases between them. Germline CDR1 is SGHDT and CDR2 is YYEEEE. The CDR3 sequence is 13 residues long. Here the CDR3 reads CASSSYSSYEQYV. In DNA form, the CDR3 reads TGTGCCAGCAGCTCCTACAGCTCCTACGAGCAGTACGTC.

This clonotype was detected only a few times. This chain connects TRBV7-2 to TRBJ1-4; D not certain. V lost 5 bases to trimming and J lost 7 bases, with 17 bases between them. CDR3 size: 15 residues. The V gene's germline CDR1 is SGHTA and CDR2 FQGNSA. CDR3 sequence: CASSPSEGRGEKLFF. CDR3 bases: TGTGCCAGCAGCCCCTCGGAAGGGCGGGGTGAAAAACTGTTTTTT.

The chain is built from TRBV29-1 and TRBJ2-2, with 9 bases matching TRBD1. V was clipped by 6 bases and J by 5 bases; unmatched bases: 7. This CDR3 has 14 amino acids. CDR1 is SQVTM and CDR2 is ANQGSEA in the germline V gene. This chain's CDR3 is CSVPGTGKTGELFF. In DNA form, the CDR3 reads TGCAGCGTGCCCGGGACAGGGAAAACCGGGGAGCTGTTTTTT.

This clonotype was detected ten times or more. This chain uses TRBV20-1 with TRBJ2-4; tentative D call: TRBD2 (5 bases). Trimming shortened V by 0 bases and J by 3 bases, and 15 bases separated the two germline ends. This CDR3 is built from 16 residues. Germline assignment: CDR1 DFQATT and CDR2 SNEGSKA (reference sequence). The CDR3 is CSARDRGSRDKNIQYF. The CDR3 DNA reads as TGCAGTGCTAGAGATCGGGGAAGTAGGGACAAAAACATTCAGTACTTC.

This clonotype was recorded many times. The chain joins TRBV7-9 to TRBJ2-7, with a tentative D call TRBD1 (5 bases). V gave up 5 bases and J gave up 2 bases, with 10 bases separating them. Germline lookup yields CDR1 SEHNR and CDR2 FQNEAQ (reference sequence). The CDR3 totals 13 residues. CDR3 bases: TGTGCCAGCAGCCGTCGACAGCCCTACGAGCAGTACTTC. Amino acid sequence: CASSRRQPYEQYF.

This clonotype was recorded at least ten times. CDR3 residues: CASSQLTGSNTGELFF. The CDR3 DNA reads as TGTGCCAGCAGCCAACTGACAGGGTCGAACACCGGGGAGCTGTTTTTT. J is TRBJ2-2 and V is TRBV7-3, with 7 positions matching TRBD1. V gave up 5 bases and J gave up 0 bases; unmatched junction bases: 6. The germline V gene has CDR1 SGHTA and CDR2 FQGTGA. This CDR3 contains 16 residues.

This clonotype was seen more than once but under ten times. The chain has TRBV5-1 and TRBJ2-7; D remains unclear. V shed 1 base and J shed 7 bases, with 12 bases lying between them. This CDR3 has 13 residues. Germline V gives CDR1 SGHRS, CDR2 YFSETQ. Here the CDR3 reads CASSLFVAGEQYF. CDR3 DNA sequence: TGCGCCAGCAGCTTGTTTGTAGCCGGGGAGCAGTACTTC. The entire variable domain, with the rest obtained from reference TRBV5-1 and TRBJ2-7, is as follows: KAGVTQTPRYLIKTRGQQVTLSCSPISGHRSVSWYQQTPGQGLQFLFEYFSETQRNKGNFPGRFSGRQFSNSRSEMNVSTLELGDSALYLCASSLFVAGEQYFGPGTRLTVT.

The CDR3 DNA reads TGTGCCAGCTCACTATCCGGCTCCTACGAGCAGTACGTC. Translation gives CASSLSGSYEQYV. The chain carries TRBV18 and TRBJ2-7; D uncertain. Trimming removed 4 bases from V and 0 bases from J, with 7 bases in between. The CDR3 runs to 13 residues. Germline V gives CDR1 KGHSH, CDR2 LQKENI.

This clonotype was detected ten times or more. The rearrangement links TRBV7-2 to TRBJ2-5; 10 nucleotides line up with TRBD2. The CDR3 loop spans 16 amino acids. Germline V gene lookup returns CDR1 SGHTA and CDR2 FQGNSA. The ends lost 2 bases at V and 2 bases at J; junction bases unmatched: 5. The CDR3 loop is CASSLRSGGLQETQYF. The CDR3 nucleotides are TGTGCCAGCAGCTTACGTAGCGGGGGGTTACAAGAGACCCAGTACTTC.

This clonotype was found a few times. The V gene is TRBV2, the J gene TRBJ2-7; D is unclear. Trimming stripped 6 bases from V and 6 bases from J, with 15 bases between. From germline, CDR1 is SNHLY and CDR2 FYNNEI. The length of the CDR3 is 13 residues. In nucleotides, the CDR3 is TGTGCCAGCAGGTCGTTGGCCGCCCGCGAGCAGTACTTC. It yields the protein CASRSLAAREQYF. The variable domain in full, with the rest retrieved from reference TRBV2 and TRBJ2-7, is EPEVTQTPSHQVTQMGQEVILRCVPISNHLYFYWYRQILGQKVEFLVSFYNNEISEKSEIFDDQFSVERPDGSNFTLKIRSTKLEDSAMYFCASRSLAAREQYFGPGTRLTVT.

A few counts support this clonotype. The chain joins TRBV6-2 or TRBV6-3 to TRBJ2-1; 10 nucleotides match TRBD2. The CDR3 loop spans 17 amino acids. Germline CDR1 is MNHEY and CDR2 is SVGEGT. With 8 bases clipped from V and 7 bases from J, the junction kept 17 bases outside the gene matches. This CDR3 is CASSPGVLAGKTNEQFF. The CDR3 DNA reads as TGTGCCAGCTCACCGGGAGTACTAGCGGGGAAAACTAATGAGCAGTTCTTC.

The sample holds many counts of this clonotype. V is TRBV12-3 or TRBV12-4 and J is TRBJ2-5; TRBD1 might be the D (6 bases). The CDR3 covers 17 residues. Trimming removed 5 bases at V and 5 bases at J, with 24 bases between. The CDR3 loop reads CASSIGVKGQSEETQYF. The CDR3 DNA is TGTGCCAGCAGTATCGGTGTGAAAGGACAGTCCGAGGAGACCCAGTACTTC.

This clonotype was counted between two and nine times. The chain links TRBV5-1 to TRBJ2-1; 9 positions match TRBD1. With 1 base clipped from V and 5 bases from J, the junction kept 10 bases outside the gene matches. The CDR3 totals 17 residues. Germline V gene lookup returns CDR1 SGHRS and CDR2 YFSETQ. DNA for the CDR3: TGCGCCAGCAGCTTGCATCGGACGGGACAGGGTAACAATGAGCAGTTCTTC. Encoded protein: CASSLHRTGQGNNEQFF.

The rearrangement links TRBV7-3 to TRBJ2-1; 9 nucleotides match TRBD2. V trimming: 5 bases; J trimming: 8 bases; junction bases outside the gene matches: 13. Germline lookup yields CDR1 SGHTA and CDR2 FQGTGA. This CDR3 is built from 16 residues. CDR3 sequence reads: CASSAPRGGPADEQFF. The CDR3 DNA is TGTGCCAGCAGCGCACCGCGGGGGGGACCCGCGGATGAGCAGTTCTTC.

Regarding this clonotype: This may stem from a read error, because a much larger clone lies one nucleotide away. It is likely a read error, because the conserved phenylalanine at the end of the CDR3 is missing. The V call is TRBV6-1, the J call TRBJ2-1; 11 bases fit TRBD1. The CDR3 contains 14 residues. Losses at the gene ends were 6 bases for V and 6 bases for J; bases not matched to a gene: 4. Germline V CDR1 and CDR2: MNHNS, SASEGT. CDR3 nucleotides: TGTGCCAGCAGCTCCGGGACAGGGGGCAATGAGCAGTTCTAC. This encodes CASSSGTGGNEQFY.

Only a few counts were recorded for this clonotype. J is TRBJ2-1 and V is TRBV12-3 or TRBV12-4; D is unclear. Trimming took off 3 bases at V and 6 bases at J, with 9 bases between the two ends. CDR3 size: 13 residues. The DNA of the CDR3 is TGTGCCAGCAGTTTCTTTTGGGGCAATGAGCAGTTCTTC. Encoded protein: CASSFFWGNEQFF.

This clonotype was picked up many times. The CDR3 sequence: CSALRAVGAGELFF. The CDR3 coding sequence is TGCAGTGCCCTTCGGGCGGTCGGTGCCGGGGAGCTGTTTTTT. The chain recombines TRBV20-1 with TRBJ2-2; D unclear. Germline V CDR1 and CDR2: DFQATT, SNEGSKA (reference sequence). Trimming removed 6 bases from V and 6 bases from J, with 17 bases in between. The CDR3 runs 14 residues.

The chain links TRBV7-9 to TRBJ1-1; 7 bases are a match to TRBD1. Germline V gives CDR1 SEHNR, CDR2 FQNEAQ (reference sequence). The CDR3 runs 13 residues. The V gene end was trimmed by 8 bases and the J gene end by 0 bases; junction bases not matched to a gene: 3. The CDR3 DNA sequence: TGTGCCAGCGCAGGGGGTTTGAACACTGAAGCTTTCTTT. Protein product: CASAGGLNTEAFF.

The V and J genes are TRBV7-3 and TRBJ1-1; D is uncertain. This CDR3 contains 13 residues. Per germline, CDR1 SGHTA and CDR2 FQGTGA. Between the trimmed V and J ends, which lost 2 bases and 3 bases, there was a span of 7 bases. The CDR3 region is CASSLSGYTEAFF. The CDR3 DNA reads as TGTGCCAGCAGCTTATCCGGGTACACTGAAGCTTTCTTT.

This chain uses TRBV3-1 with TRBJ2-1; 8 bases align to TRBD1. Germline V gives CDR1 LGHDT, CDR2 YNNKEL (reference sequence). This CDR3 is built from 15 residues. Trimming took 3 bases from V and 6 from J; bases not matched to a gene: 7. This CDR3 is CASSQPDREVNEQFF. In DNA form, the CDR3 reads TGTGCCAGCAGCCAGCCGGACAGGGAGGTCAATGAGCAGTTCTTC.

This clonotype was observed a handful of times. This sequence joins TRBV21-1 and TRBJ1-6; whether TRBD1, the table's D call, matches the DNA was not checked. TRBV21-1 corresponds to a pseudogene. This CDR3 has 16 amino acids. Written as DNA, the CDR3 is TGTGCCAGCAGCTCAATCCGGGACAGCTATAATTCACCCCTCCACTTT. The encoded protein is CASSSIRDSYNSPLHF.